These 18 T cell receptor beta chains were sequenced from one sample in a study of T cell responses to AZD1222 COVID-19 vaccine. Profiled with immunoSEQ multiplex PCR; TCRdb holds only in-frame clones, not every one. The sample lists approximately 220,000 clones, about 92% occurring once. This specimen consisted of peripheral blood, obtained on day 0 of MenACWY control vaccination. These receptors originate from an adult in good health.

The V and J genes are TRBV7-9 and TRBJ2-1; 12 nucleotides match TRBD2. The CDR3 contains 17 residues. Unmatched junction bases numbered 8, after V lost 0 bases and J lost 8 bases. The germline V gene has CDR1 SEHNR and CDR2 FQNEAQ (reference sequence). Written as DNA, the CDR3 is TGTGCCAGCAGCTTAGCCGGACTAGCGGGGATTGAAGATGAGCAGTTCTTC. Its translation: CASSLAGLAGIEDEQFF.

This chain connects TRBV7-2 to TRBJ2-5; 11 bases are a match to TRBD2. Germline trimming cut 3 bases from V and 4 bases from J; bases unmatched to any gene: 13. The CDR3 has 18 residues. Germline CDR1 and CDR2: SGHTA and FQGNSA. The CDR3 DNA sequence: TGTGCCAGCAGCTTGGTGGTAGCGGGGGGGCGATTAGGAGAGACCCAGTACTTC. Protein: CASSLVVAGGRLGETQYF.

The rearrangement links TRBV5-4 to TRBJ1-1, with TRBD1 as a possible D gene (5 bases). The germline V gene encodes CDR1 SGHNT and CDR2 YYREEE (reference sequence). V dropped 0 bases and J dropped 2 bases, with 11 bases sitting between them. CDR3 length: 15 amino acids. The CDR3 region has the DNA TGTGCCAGCAGCTTGGGAGGGGCGAGTAACACTGAAGCTTTCTTT. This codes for CASSLGGASNTEAFF. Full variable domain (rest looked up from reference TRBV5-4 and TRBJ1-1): ETGVTQSPTHLIKTRGQQVTLRCSSQSGHNTVSWYQQALGQGPQFIFQYYREEENGRGNFPPRFSGLQFPNYSSELNVNALELDDSALYLCASSLGGASNTEAFFGQGTRLTVV.

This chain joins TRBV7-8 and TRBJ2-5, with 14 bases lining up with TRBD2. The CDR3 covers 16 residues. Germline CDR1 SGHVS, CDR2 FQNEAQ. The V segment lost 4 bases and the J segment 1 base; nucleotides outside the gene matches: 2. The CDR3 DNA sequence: TGTGCCAGCAGCTCCGGACTAGCGGGGGGCCAAGAGACCCAGTACTTC. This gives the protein CASSSGLAGGQETQYF.

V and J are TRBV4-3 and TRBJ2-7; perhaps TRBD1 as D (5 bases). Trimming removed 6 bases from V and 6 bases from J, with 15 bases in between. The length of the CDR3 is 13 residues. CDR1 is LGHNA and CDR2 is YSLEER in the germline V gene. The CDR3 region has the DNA TGCGCCAGCAGTTCGAACCAGGGTGTCGAGCAGTACTTC. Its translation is CASSSNQGVEQYF.

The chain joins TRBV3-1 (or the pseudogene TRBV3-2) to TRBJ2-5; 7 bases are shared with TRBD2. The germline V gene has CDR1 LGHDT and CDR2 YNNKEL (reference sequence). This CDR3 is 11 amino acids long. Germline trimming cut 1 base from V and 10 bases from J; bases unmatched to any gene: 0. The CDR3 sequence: CASSQAGGQYF. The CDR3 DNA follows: TGTGCCAGCAGCCAAGCGGGGGGCCAGTACTTC.

CDR3 region: CASSRQGGPSYEQYF. CDR3 DNA sequence: TGTGCCAGCAGCCGACAGGGGGGCCCTTCCTACGAGCAGTACTTC. The rearrangement links TRBV5-8 to TRBJ2-7, with 9 bases fitting TRBD1. CDR1 is SGHTS and CDR2 is YDEGEE in the germline V gene. The CDR3 contains 15 residues. V was clipped by 4 bases and J by 1 base; unmatched bases: 6.

In nucleotides, the CDR3 is TGTGCCAGCAGCGGGACGACAGGGTTCTACGAAGCTTTCTTT. Amino acid sequence: CASSGTTGFYEAFF. J is TRBJ1-1 and V is TRBV13; 7 nucleotides line up with TRBD1. The germline CDR1 and CDR2 sequences are PRHDT and FYEKMQ (reference sequence). V dropped 5 bases and J dropped 8; count of bases not matched to a gene: 11. This CDR3 region has 14 residues.

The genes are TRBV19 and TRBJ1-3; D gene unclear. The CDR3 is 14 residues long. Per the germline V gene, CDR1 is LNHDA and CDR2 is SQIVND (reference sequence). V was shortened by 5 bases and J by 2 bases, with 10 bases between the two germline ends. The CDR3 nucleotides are TGTGCCAGTAGTGTCGGAAGCGCTGGAAACACCATATATTTT. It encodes CASSVGSAGNTIYF.

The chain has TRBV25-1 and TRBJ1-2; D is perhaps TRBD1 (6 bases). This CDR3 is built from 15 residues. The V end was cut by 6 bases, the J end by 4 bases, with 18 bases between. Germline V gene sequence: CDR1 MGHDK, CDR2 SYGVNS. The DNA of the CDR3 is TGTGCCAGCAGCGGTTTGGACAGCTTCTCCTATGGCTACACCTTC. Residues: CASSGLDSFSYGYTF.

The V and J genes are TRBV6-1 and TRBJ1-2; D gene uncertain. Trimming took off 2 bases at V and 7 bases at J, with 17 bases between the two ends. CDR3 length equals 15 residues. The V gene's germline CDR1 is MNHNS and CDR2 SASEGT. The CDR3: CASSEREWALSGYTF. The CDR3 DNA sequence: TGTGCCAGCAGTGAACGGGAATGGGCCCTGAGTGGCTACACCTTC.

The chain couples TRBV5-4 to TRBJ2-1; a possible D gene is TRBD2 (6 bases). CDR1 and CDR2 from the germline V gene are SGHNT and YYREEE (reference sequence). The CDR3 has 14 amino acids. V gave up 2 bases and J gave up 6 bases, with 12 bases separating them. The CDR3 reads CASSLTGDLNEQFF. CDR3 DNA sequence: TGTGCCAGCAGCTTAACGGGGGACCTCAATGAGCAGTTCTTC.

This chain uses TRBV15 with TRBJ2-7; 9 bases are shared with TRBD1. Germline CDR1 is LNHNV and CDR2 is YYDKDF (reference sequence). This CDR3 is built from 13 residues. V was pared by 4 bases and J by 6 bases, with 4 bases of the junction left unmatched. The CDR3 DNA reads TGTGCCACCAGCAAAGACAGGGGGGCCGAGCAGTACTTC. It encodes CATSKDRGAEQYF. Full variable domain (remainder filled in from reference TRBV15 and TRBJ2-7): DAMVIQNPRYQVTQFGKPVTLSCSQTLNHNVMYWYQQKSSQAPKLLFHYYDKDFNNEADTPDNFQSRRPNTSFCFLDIRSPGLGDTAMYLCATSKDRGAEQYFGPGTRLTVT.

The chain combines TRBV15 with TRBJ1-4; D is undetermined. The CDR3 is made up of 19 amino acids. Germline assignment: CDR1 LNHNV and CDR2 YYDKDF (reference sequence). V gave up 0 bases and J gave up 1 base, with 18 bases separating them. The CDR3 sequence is CATSREIPIGSRTNEKLFF. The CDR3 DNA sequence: TGTGCCACCAGCAGAGAGATTCCGATAGGGAGCCGAACTAATGAAAAACTGTTTTTT. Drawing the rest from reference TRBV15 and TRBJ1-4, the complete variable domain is DAMVIQNPRYQVTQFGKPVTLSCSQTLNHNVMYWYQQKSSQAPKLLFHYYDKDFNNEADTPDNFQSRRPNTSFCFLDIRSPGLGDTAMYLCATSREIPIGSRTNEKLFFGSGTQLSVL.

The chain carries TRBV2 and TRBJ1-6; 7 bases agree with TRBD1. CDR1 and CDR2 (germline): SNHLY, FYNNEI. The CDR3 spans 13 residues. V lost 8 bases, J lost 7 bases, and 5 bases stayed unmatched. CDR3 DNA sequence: TGTGCCAGCTTGGACAGGCTAAATTCACCCCTCCACTTT. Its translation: CASLDRLNSPLHF.

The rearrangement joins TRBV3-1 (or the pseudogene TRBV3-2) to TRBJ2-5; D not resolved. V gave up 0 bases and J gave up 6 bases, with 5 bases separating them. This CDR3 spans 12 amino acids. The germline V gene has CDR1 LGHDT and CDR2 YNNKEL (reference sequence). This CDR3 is CASSQDEQTQYF. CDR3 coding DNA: TGTGCCAGCAGCCAAGATGAACAGACCCAGTACTTC.

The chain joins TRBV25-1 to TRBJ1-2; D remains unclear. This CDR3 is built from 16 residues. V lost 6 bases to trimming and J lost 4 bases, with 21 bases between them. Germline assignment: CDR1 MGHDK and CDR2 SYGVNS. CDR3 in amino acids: CASSTVSLGRPYGYTF. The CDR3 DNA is TGTGCCAGCAGCACAGTCAGCCTTGGACGTCCCTATGGCTACACCTTC.

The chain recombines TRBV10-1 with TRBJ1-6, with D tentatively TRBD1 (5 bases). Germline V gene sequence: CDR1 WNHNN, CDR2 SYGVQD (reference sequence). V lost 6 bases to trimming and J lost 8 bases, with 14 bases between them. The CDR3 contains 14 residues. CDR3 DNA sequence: TGCGCCAGCAGATTGGGGGGGTTTGATTCACCCCTCCACTTT. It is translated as CASRLGGFDSPLHF.